This T cell receptor beta chain was identified during a study of regulatory and conventional T cells in RAG deficiency. Study-wide results and limits: Shannon entropy fell and Simpson indices rose in RAG-deficient patients. Omenn CD25-high CD127-low cells may be activated cells, not true Tregs. Omenn patients showed >75% Treg-Tconv overlap and shorter CDR3 lengths.

The J segment lost 4 bases and the V segment lost 2 bases, leaving 10 bases of the junction unmatched. This CDR3 region has 17 residues. Germline CDR1 is MNHEY and CDR2 is SMNVEV (reference sequence). Produced via immunoSEQ multiplex PCR; TCRdb's table is partial and in-frame only. Of roughly 35,000 clones listed, roughly 76% are singletons. Turning to this clone: Its antigen is currently unknown.

The sorted conventional CD4+ T cells were CD25-low and CD127-high, with genomic DNA sequenced. These same data were also listed under a study on regulatory T cells. From that study: Primers: 52 TRBV forward and 13 TRBJ reverse. In patients, unique TRB V-J pairs were restricted and V/J usage skewed, especially in Tregs.

Sequencing used CD4+ effector T cells sorted from blood. The chain recombines TRBV27 with TRBJ1-4; 7 nucleotides line up with TRBD1. The receptor comes from a human donor in good health. CDR3 sequence: CASSLRGPGQHNEKLFF. The CDR3 DNA follows: TGTGCCAGCAGTTTAAGGGGGCCGGGACAGCATAATGAAAAACTGTTTTTT. The full variable domain, rest sourced from reference TRBV27 and TRBJ1-4, is EAQVTQNPRYLITVTGKKLTVTCSQNMNHEYMSWYRQDPGLGLRQIYYSMNVEVTDKGDVPEGYKVSRKEKRNFPLILESPSPNQTSLYFCASSLRGPGQHNEKLFFGSGTQLSVL.